This T cell receptor (beta chain) was observed in a study of blood T cell repertoires in COVID-19. Sequenced by immunoSEQ multiplex PCR; TCRdb stores in-frame clones only, minus some. Found here are approximately 190,000 clones, under 85% of them singletons; the top ten hold around 6.5%. The TCR was taken from a woman aged 40 to 50 with acute or convalescent COVID-19. The specimen was peripheral blood.

The CDR3 coding sequence is TGTGCCAGCAGCGCCTCTAGCGGGGTTTGGGTTGAGCAGTTCTTC. Its protein is CASSASSGVWVEQFF. The chain is built from TRBV5-6 and TRBJ2-1; TRBD2 agrees at 9 bases. Germline V gene sequence: CDR1 SGHDT, CDR2 YYEEEE. This CDR3 contains 15 residues. Losses at the gene ends were 4 bases for V and 9 bases for J; bases not matched to a gene: 11.